A single sample gave rise to the 16 T cell receptor beta chains below, sequenced in a study of immune evolution from preneoplasia to lung adenocarcinoma. Produced via immunoSEQ multiplex PCR; TCRdb's table is partial and in-frame only. The sample carries approximately 2,000 clones, 82% recorded once. Sequenced input: FFPE adjacent normal lung tissue. All receptors come from a person aged 65-85 years with lung adenocarcinoma.

This clone has more than one count but fewer than ten. V gene TRBV29-1 combines with J gene TRBJ1-1; D may be TRBD1 (5 bases). This CDR3 is built from 11 residues. V was clipped by 6 bases and J by 2 bases, with 7 bases between them. In germline, CDR1 is SQVTM, CDR2 ANQGSEA. CDR3 in DNA: TGCAGCGTCGACAGAAACACTGAAGCTTTCTTT. Protein sequence: CSVDRNTEAFF.

The CDR3 here is CASSLTGTSNEQFF. The CDR3 DNA reads as TGTGCCAGCAGCTTAACCGGGACTAGCAATGAGCAGTTCTTC. The J gene is TRBJ2-1, the V gene TRBV11-2; 8 nucleotides agree with TRBD2. This CDR3 contains 14 residues. The trim removed 2 bases at V and 6 bases at J, leaving 3 bases unmatched. CDR1 is SGHAT, CDR2 FQNNGV, per germline.

The V gene is TRBV5-1, the J gene TRBJ2-6; D not certain. This CDR3 region has 14 residues. V was clipped by 4 bases and J by 4 bases, with 9 bases between them. In germline, CDR1 is SGHRS, CDR2 YFSETQ. The CDR3: CASSPSPGANVLTF. The CDR3, as DNA: TGCGCCAGCAGCCCATCGCCGGGGGCCAACGTCCTGACTTTC.

This clone was seen more than once but under ten times. The chain uses TRBV5-1 and TRBJ2-1, with D unclear. V was trimmed by 4 bases and J by 0 bases, leaving 14 bases between them. The CDR3 has 16 residues. Germline V CDR1 and CDR2: SGHRS, YFSETQ. CDR3 in amino acids: CASSNDASSSYNEQFF. CDR3 nucleotide sequence: TGCGCCAGCAGCAACGATGCCTCGAGCTCCTACAATGAGCAGTTCTTC.

The chain joins TRBV7-8 to TRBJ2-7; D perhaps matches TRBD1 (5 bases). Trimming left V 2 bases short and J 2 bases short, with 16 bases between. The V gene's germline CDR1 is SGHVS and CDR2 FQNEAQ. The CDR3 spans 16 residues. The CDR3 reads CASSLRSGIVTYEQYF. CDR3 DNA sequence: TGTGCCAGCAGCTTAAGATCAGGGATTGTAACCTACGAGCAGTACTTC.

The V call is TRBV7-9, the J call TRBJ2-7; 9 nucleotides align to TRBD2. V shed 1 base, J shed 3 bases, and the junction held 16 bases outside the gene matches. This CDR3 contains 19 residues. Germline V gives CDR1 SEHNR, CDR2 FQNEAQ (reference sequence). In nucleotides, the CDR3 is TGTGCCAGCAGCTTAGGGGTGACTAGCGGAGGAGGTCGGGACTACGAGCAGTACTTC. Translated: CASSLGVTSGGGRDYEQYF.

This chain connects TRBV29-1 to TRBJ2-1; 7 nucleotides line up with TRBD1. CDR1 is SQVTM, CDR2 ANQGSEA, per germline. V lost 2 bases and J lost 12; bases outside the gene matches: 10. The CDR3 sequence is 13 residues long. The CDR3 DNA reads as TGCAGCGTTGAACAGACAGGGACCGTCGCGCAGTTCTTC. Translated, it gives CSVEQTGTVAQFF.

The DNA for the CDR3 is TGTGCCAGCTCACCTCGCCGGGACGGAAGCTCCTACGAGCAGTACTTC. As protein: CASSPRRDGSSYEQYF. V and J are TRBV18 and TRBJ2-7; possibly TRBD1 or TRBD2 for D (5 bases each). This CDR3 is built from 16 residues. Between the trimmed V and J ends, which lost 3 bases and 0 bases, there was a span of 15 bases. Germline loops: CDR1 KGHSH, CDR2 LQKENI.

Regarding this clone: At the DNA level, this CDR3 is encoded by other sequences in the same sample as well. The chain links TRBV14 to TRBJ2-7; D not certain. Between the trimmed V and J ends, which lost 3 bases and 4 bases, there was a span of 7 bases. The CDR3 runs to 12 residues. Germline CDR1 reads SGHDN; CDR2 reads FVKESK. CDR3 DNA sequence: TGTGCCAGCAGCCAGGGTGGGTACGAGCAGTACTTC. It yields the protein CASSQGGYEQYF. Drawing the rest from reference TRBV14 and TRBJ2-7, the complete variable domain is EAGVTQFPSHSVIEKGQTVTLRCDPISGHDNLYWYRRVMGKEIKFLLHFVKESKQDESGMPNNRFLAERTGGTYSTLKVQPAELEDSGVYFCASSQGGYEQYFGPGTRLTVT.

V and J are TRBV5-6 and TRBJ2-5; TRBD1 matches at 8 bases. V lost 4 bases and J lost 3; bases outside the gene matches: 5. This CDR3 spans 14 amino acids. The germline CDR1 and CDR2 sequences are SGHDT and YYEEEE. The CDR3 is CASSRTGPEETQYF. In nucleotides, the CDR3 is TGTGCCAGCAGCCGGACAGGGCCTGAAGAGACCCAGTACTTC.

This clone was seen a handful of times. The genes are TRBV7-9 and TRBJ1-1, with D possibly being TRBD1 (6 bases). Germline assignment: CDR1 SEHNR and CDR2 FQNEAQ (reference sequence). The V and J ends lost 6 bases and 0 bases respectively, with 17 bases between them. CDR3 length: 16 residues. CDR3 nucleotide sequence: TGTGCCAGCAGAACAGGCACAGGGACCTTGAACACTGAAGCTTTCTTT. This gives the protein CASRTGTGTLNTEAFF.

This chain links TRBV5-6 with TRBJ2-5, with a tentative D call TRBD2 (5 bases). Germline values: CDR1 SGHDT, CDR2 YYEEEE. Trimming removed 4 bases at V and 5 bases at J, with 15 bases between. The CDR3 has 14 residues. The CDR3 protein is CASSRRGPGETQYF. CDR3 coding DNA: TGTGCCAGCAGCAGAAGAGGGCCGGGGGAGACCCAGTACTTC.

V usage is TRBV7-2 and J usage is TRBJ2-5; D perhaps matches TRBD2 (6 bases). CDR1 is SGHTA and CDR2 is FQGNSA in the germline V gene. V shed 8 bases and J shed 0 bases, with 10 bases lying between them. CDR3 length: 13 amino acids. The DNA of the CDR3 is TGTGCCAGCTCTCGGGGGTACCAAGAGACCCAGTACTTC. Its translation is CASSRGYQETQYF.

The J gene is TRBJ1-2, the V gene TRBV30, with D possibly matching TRBD1 (5 bases). V gave up 0 bases and J gave up 4 bases, with 12 bases separating them. Germline CDR1 is GTSNPN and CDR2 is SVGIG (reference sequence). The CDR3 has 14 residues. The CDR3 reads CAWSVGVGSYGYTF. In nucleotides, the CDR3 is TGTGCCTGGAGTGTGGGGGTGGGATCCTATGGCTACACCTTC.

This chain connects TRBV11-2 to TRBJ2-7, with D possibly TRBD2 on 5 matching bases. Trimming stripped 5 bases from V and 2 bases from J, with 16 bases between. The CDR3 totals 15 residues. CDR1 and CDR2 from the germline V gene are SGHAT and FQNNGV. The CDR3 reads CASSPPAPGAYEQYF. CDR3 DNA: TGTGCCAGCAGCCCCCCGGCTCCCGGGGCCTACGAGCAGTACTTC.

This clone was recorded only once. The rearrangement uses TRBV19 and TRBJ2-3; D is perhaps TRBD2 (6 bases). CDR3 length equals 16 residues. Trimming took 6 bases from V and 5 from J, leaving 21 bases between them. Germline V gene lookup returns CDR1 LNHDA and CDR2 SQIVND (reference sequence). In nucleotides, the CDR3 is TGTGCCAGTAGCTCTACCCTCCGGGGGACGGGAGATACGCAGTATTTT. Protein product: CASSSTLRGTGDTQYF.